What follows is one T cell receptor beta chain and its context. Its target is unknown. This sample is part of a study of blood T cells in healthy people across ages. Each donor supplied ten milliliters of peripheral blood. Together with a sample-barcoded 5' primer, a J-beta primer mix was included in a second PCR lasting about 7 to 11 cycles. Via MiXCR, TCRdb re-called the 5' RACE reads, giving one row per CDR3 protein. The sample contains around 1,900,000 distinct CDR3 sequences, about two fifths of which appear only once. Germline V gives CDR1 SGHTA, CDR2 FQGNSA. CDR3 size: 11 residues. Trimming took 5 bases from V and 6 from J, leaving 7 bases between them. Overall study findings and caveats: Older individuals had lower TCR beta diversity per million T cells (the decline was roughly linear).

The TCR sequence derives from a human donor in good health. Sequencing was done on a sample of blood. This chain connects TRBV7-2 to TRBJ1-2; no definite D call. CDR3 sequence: CTSSIGDGYTF. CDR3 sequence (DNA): TGTACCAGCAGCATAGGTGATGGCTACACCTTC. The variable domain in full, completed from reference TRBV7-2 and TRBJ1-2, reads GAGVSQSPSNKVTEKGKDVELRCDPISGHTALYWYRQSLGQGLEFLIYFQGNSAPDKSGLPSDRFSAERTGGSVSTLTIQRTQQEDSAVYLCTSSIGDGYTFGSGTRLTVV.